Reported below is one T cell receptor beta chain. Per germline, CDR1 DFQATT and CDR2 SNEGSKA (reference sequence). CDR3 length equals 15 residues. V was clipped by 3 bases and J by 0 bases, with 12 bases between them. The sample is drawn from a study of CD8 T cells in ankylosing spondylitis. TCRdb reprocessed the 5' RACE reads with MiXCR, giving one entry per CDR3 protein. The top ten clones hold 3.5% to 4.5% of a sample with approximately 290,000 distinct CDR3 sequences, 20% of them seen once. Sequencing was done on a sample of blood, either unsorted or a sorted T cell fraction (not recorded which). V and J are TRBV20-1 and TRBJ2-1; possibly TRBD1 for D (5 bases). This TCR derives from a female donor with ankylosing spondylitis or in good health (not recorded which). DNA for the CDR3: TGCAGTGCTAGTAACTACAGGTTCTCCTACAATGAGCAGTTCTTC. This encodes CSASNYRFSYNEQFF.